This passage covers 20 T cell receptor beta chains from one sample sequenced in a study of T cells after yellow fever vaccination (dated by TCRdb to about 2019). The library was prepared using 5' RACE. TCRdb lists the instrument as Illumina NovaSeq 6000. TCRdb ran its own pipeline on the public reads, namely fastp trimming at Q25 and MiXCR clone calling, and kept in-frame beta chains. Every entry covers one CDR3 protein and lists the most common genes and DNA from its rows. The sample table holds roughly 320,000 distinct CDR3 sequences, of which around 10% were seen once. The ten largest clones represent 3.3% of the sample. This specimen's treatment or condition label, interpreted: live attenuated yellow fever vaccine strain. This specimen consisted of CD4+ T cells sorted from PBMCs, obtained 45 days after the yellow fever booster vaccination. These receptors came from a man younger than 30 who received the YFV17D yellow fever vaccine.

The chain employs TRBV28 and TRBJ1-1; maybe TRBD1 (6 bases). The CDR3 has 16 residues. Germline V CDR1 and CDR2: MDHEN, SYDVKM. V was clipped by 7 bases and J by 4 bases, with 22 bases between them. The CDR3 region has the DNA TGTGCCAGCACTCCCTCCGGGGGGGCCAGGGGCACTGAAGCTTTCTTT. The encoded protein is CASTPSGGARGTEAFF.

A few counts support this clonotype. The rearrangement joins TRBV20-1 to TRBJ2-4, with TRBD2 matching 8 bases. After removal of 2 bases from V and 7 bases from J, the junction contained 10 bases not matched to a gene. Germline CDR1 and CDR2: DFQATT and SNEGSKA (reference sequence). CDR3 length: 15 amino acids. The DNA for the CDR3 is TGCAGTGCTAGAAATAGCGGGACCCCGGGGAACATTCAGTACTTC. Amino acids: CSARNSGTPGNIQYF.

This clonotype was found a few times. The V and J genes are TRBV6-2 or TRBV6-3 and TRBJ1-1; unclear D gene. Germline V gene lookup returns CDR1 MNHEY and CDR2 SVGEGT. This CDR3 has 13 residues. Trimming pared 8 bases from V and 7 bases from J, leaving 17 bases between. As DNA, the CDR3 is TGTGCCAGCGGGGAGCACGGGGAAGATGAAGCTTTCTTT. Translation gives CASGEHGEDEAFF.

This chain links TRBV18 with TRBJ1-1; D call uncertain. The CDR3 consists of 13 residues. The ends were cut back, 4 bases at V and 4 bases at J, with 10 bases in the middle. Germline CDR1 reads KGHSH; CDR2 reads LQKENI. CDR3 sequence (DNA): TGTGCCAGCTCACGGGAGCACGGCACTGAAGCTTTCTTT. This gives the protein CASSREHGTEAFF.

This clonotype was recorded many times. The chain couples TRBV11-2 to TRBJ2-1; perhaps D is TRBD1 or TRBD2 (6 bases each). The CDR3 extends over 13 amino acids. Germline V gene sequence: CDR1 SGHAT, CDR2 FQNNGV. Trimming left V 7 bases short and J 12 bases short, with 19 bases between. CDR3 DNA sequence: TGTGCCAGCACCCCGGGGGCCCCGAATCTGCAGTTCTTC. This codes for CASTPGAPNLQFF.

This clonotype came up a few times. The chain joins TRBV7-2 to TRBJ2-1; 10 bases line up with TRBD1. CDR1 SGHTA and CDR2 FQGNSA come from the germline V gene. The CDR3 length is 14 residues. V lost 8 bases to trimming and J lost 3 bases; unmatched junction nucleotides: 4. In DNA, the CDR3 is TGTGCCAGCGCAGGGACAGGGGACTACAATGAGCAGTTCTTC. Translation: CASAGTGDYNEQFF.

This clonotype was seen many times. This rearrangement joins TRBV4-2 to TRBJ2-3; no firm D call. Trimming left V 0 bases short and J 7 bases short, with 8 bases between. The CDR3 is made up of 13 amino acids. CDR1 and CDR2 (germline): LGHNA, YNFKEQ. The CDR3 region is CASSQERPYTQYF. The CDR3 DNA follows: TGTGCCAGCAGCCAAGAACGTCCCTATACGCAGTATTTT.

This chain joins TRBV6-5 and TRBJ2-3; D ambiguous. V shed 7 bases and J shed 1 base, with 9 bases lying between them. The length of the CDR3 is 13 residues. Looked up from germline, CDR1 is MNHEY and CDR2 is SVGAGI. The CDR3 DNA is TGTGCCAGCAACGGACCCGGCACAGATACGCAGTATTTT. It yields the protein CASNGPGTDTQYF.

This clonotype has just a few counts. The V call is TRBV12-3 or TRBV12-4, the J call TRBJ2-7; D gene uncertain. This CDR3 has 14 amino acids. With 2 bases removed from V and 3 bases from J, the gap between germline ends came to 11 bases. The CDR3 reads CASSLSRRVYEQYF. For the CDR3, the DNA is TGTGCCAGCAGTTTATCGCGGAGAGTCTACGAGCAGTACTTC.

In its sample, this clonotype was seen a few times. This chain's CDR3 is CATSRASTGYGYTF. The CDR3 DNA sequence: TGTGCCACCAGCAGAGCCTCGACAGGCTATGGCTACACCTTC. J is TRBJ1-2 and V is TRBV15, with D tentatively TRBD1 (6 bases). CDR1 is LNHNV and CDR2 is YYDKDF in the germline V gene (reference sequence). This CDR3 contains 14 residues. The germline V and J ends were trimmed by 1 base and 4 bases, with 10 bases remaining between them.

This clonotype was observed at least ten times. This chain links TRBV6-5 with TRBJ1-1; 9 bases are shared with TRBD1. The length of the CDR3 is 15 residues. V was clipped by 6 bases and J by 4 bases; unmatched bases: 9. Germline V gene sequence: CDR1 MNHEY, CDR2 SVGAGI. This CDR3 reads CASSYRGRGSTEAFF. The CDR3 bases are TGTGCCAGCAGCTACAGGGGGCGGGGGAGCACTGAAGCTTTCTTT.

The chain combines TRBV20-1 with TRBJ2-5, with TRBD2 identical over 8 bases. This CDR3 has 14 amino acids. Per germline, CDR1 DFQATT and CDR2 SNEGSKA (reference sequence). CDR3 in amino acids: CSRGGLGSQETQYF. As DNA, the CDR3 is TGCAGCCGCGGGGGGCTGGGCAGCCAAGAGACCCAGTACTTC.

There are a few counts of this clonotype. CDR3 DNA sequence: TGTGCCAGCAGCTTGACTCGGGGGGGCGACATTCAGTACTTC. Translation: CASSLTRGGDIQYF. The V and J genes are TRBV7-2 and TRBJ2-4; TRBD2 agrees at 8 bases. Trimming cost V 3 bases and J 8 bases; bases outside gene matches: 6. The germline V gene encodes CDR1 SGHTA and CDR2 FQGNSA. The CDR3 consists of 14 residues.

The CDR3 nucleotides are TGTGCCTGGAGTGCCGGGACAGGGGCCAATGAGCAGTTCTTC. Translated, it gives CAWSAGTGANEQFF. The rearrangement uses TRBV30 and TRBJ2-1; TRBD1 aligns across 10 bases. The J segment lost 6 bases and the V segment lost 1 base, leaving 3 bases of the junction unmatched. The CDR3 contains 14 residues. Looked up from germline, CDR1 is GTSNPN and CDR2 is SVGIG (reference sequence).

This clonotype showed up many times. The CDR3 bases are TGTGCCAGCACCAGCGCGGGGGCCTTACAGTATTTT. It codes for CASTSAGALQYF. This sequence joins TRBV28 and TRBJ2-3, with D perhaps matching TRBD2 (7 bases). In germline, CDR1 is MDHEN, CDR2 SYDVKM. This CDR3 has 12 residues. With 7 bases removed from V and 12 bases from J, the gap between germline ends came to 17 bases.

The chain links TRBV7-8 to TRBJ1-4, with D uncertain. The CDR3 loop spans 12 amino acids. CDR1 is SGHVS and CDR2 is FQNEAQ in the germline V gene. The V end lost 0 bases, the J end lost 8 bases, and 4 bases lay between the germline ends. CDR3 nucleotide sequence: TGTGCCAGCAGCTTAGCCATGGAAAAACTGTTTTTT. It specifies CASSLAMEKLFF.

This clonotype was recorded a few times. V and J are TRBV5-1 and TRBJ1-4; TRBD1 agrees at 7 bases. Per germline, CDR1 SGHRS and CDR2 YFSETQ. The trim removed 0 bases at V and 5 bases at J, leaving 1 base unmatched. The CDR3 runs to 14 residues. The CDR3 protein is CASSLGTGNEKLFF. CDR3 coding DNA: TGCGCCAGCAGCTTGGGGACAGGAAATGAAAAACTGTTTTTT. Complete variable domain (other parts from reference TRBV5-1 and TRBJ1-4): KAGVTQTPRYLIKTRGQQVTLSCSPISGHRSVSWYQQTPGQGLQFLFEYFSETQRNKGNFPGRFSGRQFSNSRSEMNVSTLELGDSALYLCASSLGTGNEKLFFGSGTQLSVL.

This clonotype has a handful of counts. The gene calls are TRBV6-6 and TRBJ2-5; TRBD1 aligns across 7 bases. The CDR3 extends over 11 amino acids. CDR1 is MNHNY, CDR2 SVGAGI, per germline (reference sequence). The V and J ends lost 6 bases and 9 bases, in that order; junction bases with no gene match: 4. Here the CDR3 reads CASRTDRAQYF. The CDR3 DNA is TGTGCCAGCAGAACAGACAGGGCCCAGTACTTC.

This clonotype showed up many times. The V call is TRBV5-4, the J call TRBJ2-1; 10 nucleotides agree with TRBD1. The CDR3 sequence is 15 residues long. V shed 0 bases, J shed 4 bases, and the junction held 1 base outside the gene matches. Looked up from germline, CDR1 is SGHNT and CDR2 is YYREEE (reference sequence). CDR3 loop: CASSLEGQGYNEQFF. Here the CDR3 DNA reads TGTGCCAGCAGCTTGGAGGGACAGGGGTACAATGAGCAGTTCTTC.

This rearrangement joins TRBV5-1 to TRBJ2-2; 8 nucleotides line up with TRBD1. CDR1 and CDR2 (germline): SGHRS, YFSETQ. The V segment lost 9 bases and the J segment 5 bases; nucleotides outside the gene matches: 9. The CDR3 loop spans 14 amino acids. The CDR3 sequence: CATVQGALTGELFF. The DNA of the CDR3 is TGCGCCACCGTCCAGGGGGCGCTAACCGGGGAGCTGTTTTTT.